The 13 T cell receptor beta chains below all came from one sample that was sequenced in a study of cytomegalovirus exposure and HLA in healthy donors. Primers: 60 Vbeta forward and 13 Jbeta reverse. Repertoires were generated with immunoSEQ multiplex PCR, while TCRdb's copy carries only in-frame clones and drops some. Reported are tens of thousands of clones; the ten largest clones contain around 1.2%. Sample: PBMCs. Receptors were obtained from a woman aged 25 to 45 in good health and CMV-seronegative.

The chain joins TRBV19 to TRBJ2-5; no reliable D call. The CDR3 totals 15 residues. Germline CDR1 is LNHDA and CDR2 is SQIVND (reference sequence). V was pared by 1 base and J by 1 base, with 10 bases between. The CDR3 here is CASSIGLGIQETQYF. CDR3 coding DNA: TGTGCCAGTAGTATAGGCCTCGGTATCCAAGAGACCCAGTACTTC.

The chain couples TRBV2 to TRBJ1-1; 7 bases are a match to TRBD1. CDR3 size: 13 residues. Germline V CDR1 and CDR2: SNHLY, FYNNEI. Unmatched junction bases numbered 1, after V lost 6 bases and J lost 0 bases. The CDR3 DNA is TGTGCCAGCAGGACAGGGCTGAACACTGAAGCTTTCTTT. Amino acids: CASRTGLNTEAFF.

The chain links TRBV6-5 to TRBJ1-4, with TRBD1 matching 9 bases. The ends lost 3 bases at V and 8 bases at J; junction bases unmatched: 10. The CDR3 is 16 amino acids. Germline CDR1 is MNHEY and CDR2 is SVGAGI. The CDR3 coding sequence is TGTGCCAGCAGTTATCTGACGGACAGGGGCGTCGAAAAACTGTTTTTT. Encoded protein: CASSYLTDRGVEKLFF.

Details on this clone: The same CDR3 can be traced to other DNA sequences in this sample. The chain combines TRBV5-1 with TRBJ2-7, with D possibly matching TRBD2 (5 bases). V was trimmed by 0 bases and J by 0 bases, leaving 7 bases between them. Germline-derived CDR1 and CDR2 are SGHRS and YFSETQ. The CDR3 length is 14 residues. For the CDR3, the DNA is TGCGCCAGCAGCTTGGTGGCGGGCTCCTACGAGCAGTACTTC. Translated, it gives CASSLVAGSYEQYF.

The chain combines TRBV5-6 with TRBJ1-2; TRBD1 is a possible D gene (5 bases). The V end lost 0 bases, the J end lost 3 bases, and 9 bases lay between the germline ends. CDR1 and CDR2 (germline): SGHDT, YYEEEE. This CDR3 region has 14 residues. CDR3 in amino acids: CASSLERGDYGYTF. The CDR3 region has the DNA TGTGCCAGCAGCTTGGAAAGGGGCGACTATGGCTACACCTTC.

The CDR3 DNA is TGTGCCAGTTCCCGGGCGGGACTAGGATTGGATACGCAGTATTTT. It codes for CASSRAGLGLDTQYF. The chain links TRBV19 to TRBJ2-3, with 8 positions matching TRBD2. Per the germline V gene, CDR1 is LNHDA and CDR2 is SQIVND (reference sequence). This CDR3 contains 15 residues. The J segment lost 6 bases and the V segment lost 8 bases, leaving 13 bases of the junction unmatched.

This chain links TRBV7-9 with TRBJ2-1, with 7 bases that match TRBD2. Germline V lookup: CDR1 SEHNR, CDR2 FQNEAQ (reference sequence). The CDR3 runs to 15 residues. Germline trimming cut 1 base from V and 4 bases from J; bases unmatched to any gene: 4. CDR3 in amino acids: CASSLGPSGYNEQFF. CDR3 bases: TGTGCCAGCAGCTTAGGACCTAGCGGATACAATGAGCAGTTCTTC.

The V gene is TRBV29-1, the J gene TRBJ1-1; 7 nucleotides align to TRBD1. This CDR3 has 14 amino acids. The germline V gene has CDR1 SQVTM and CDR2 ANQGSEA. Unmatched junction bases numbered 8, after V lost 2 bases and J lost 5 bases. The DNA for the CDR3 is TGCAGCGTTGAACCGGGACAGCCGCTTACTGAAGCTTTCTTT. Translation: CSVEPGQPLTEAFF.

V and J are TRBV5-1 and TRBJ1-1; 7 bases agree with TRBD1. The CDR3 runs 18 residues. V was pared by 1 base and J by 0 bases, with 12 bases of the junction left unmatched. Germline CDR1 reads SGHRS; CDR2 reads YFSETQ. The CDR3 loop reads CASSLIAPHRGMNTEAFF. The CDR3 region has the DNA TGCGCCAGCAGCTTGATCGCGCCTCACAGGGGTATGAACACTGAAGCTTTCTTT.

V is TRBV2 and J is TRBJ2-2; no reliable D call. The CDR3 length is 14 residues. In germline, CDR1 is SNHLY, CDR2 FYNNEI. Trimming stripped 5 bases from V and 2 bases from J, with 9 bases between. In DNA form, the CDR3 reads TGTGCCAGCAGTTCCAGATTTAACACCGGGGAGCTGTTTTTT. Amino acid sequence: CASSSRFNTGELFF.

The chain combines TRBV2 with TRBJ1-5; weak D call: TRBD1 (5 bases). This CDR3 comprises 16 residues. Trimming took 9 bases from V and 2 from J, leaving 20 bases between them. The germline V gene encodes CDR1 SNHLY and CDR2 FYNNEI. The CDR3 sequence: CASKKGSGIGNQPQHF. The CDR3 DNA sequence: TGTGCCAGTAAAAAGGGGTCAGGGATTGGCAATCAGCCCCAGCATTTT.

V usage is TRBV18 and J usage is TRBJ1-5; TRBD1 matches 8 bases. V shed 6 bases and J 2 bases; nucleotides not matched to a gene: 9. Germline-derived CDR1 and CDR2 are KGHSH and LQKENI. The CDR3 has 16 amino acids. The CDR3 bases are TGTGCCAGCTCGCTCGCCGGGACAGGTGGCAATCAGCCCCAGCATTTT. This encodes CASSLAGTGGNQPQHF. Together with reference TRBV18 and TRBJ1-5, the CDR3 gives the full variable domain: NAGVMQNPRHLVRRRGQEARLRCSPMKGHSHVYWYRQLPEEGLKFMVYLQKENIIDESGMPKERFSAEFPKEGPSILRIQQVVRGDSAAYFCASSLAGTGGNQPQHFGDGTRLSIL.

The DNA for the CDR3 is TGTGCCAGCAGTTCCGGGACAAGCTCTGGAAACACCATATATTTT. The encoded protein is CASSSGTSSGNTIYF. The chain joins TRBV6-1 to TRBJ1-3, with D possibly being TRBD1 (6 bases). CDR1 MNHNS and CDR2 SASEGT come from the germline V gene. The V and J ends lost 5 bases and 0 bases respectively, with 11 bases between them. This CDR3 contains 15 residues.